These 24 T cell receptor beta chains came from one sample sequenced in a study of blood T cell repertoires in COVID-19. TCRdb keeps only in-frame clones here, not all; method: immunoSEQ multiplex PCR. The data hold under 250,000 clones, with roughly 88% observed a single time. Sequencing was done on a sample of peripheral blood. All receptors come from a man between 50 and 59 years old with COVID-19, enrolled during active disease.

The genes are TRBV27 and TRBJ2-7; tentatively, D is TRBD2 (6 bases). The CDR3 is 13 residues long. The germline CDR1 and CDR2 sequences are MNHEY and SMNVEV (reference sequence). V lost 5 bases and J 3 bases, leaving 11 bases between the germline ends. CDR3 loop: CASSPPGDYEQYF. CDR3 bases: TGTGCCAGCAGTCCCCCGGGGGACTACGAGCAGTACTTC.

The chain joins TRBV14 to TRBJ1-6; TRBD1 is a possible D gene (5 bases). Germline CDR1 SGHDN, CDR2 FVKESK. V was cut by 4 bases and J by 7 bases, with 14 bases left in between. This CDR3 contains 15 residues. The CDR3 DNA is TGTGCCAGCAGCCCGGGGAGGGGTGTAAATTCACCCCTCCACTTT. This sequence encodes CASSPGRGVNSPLHF.

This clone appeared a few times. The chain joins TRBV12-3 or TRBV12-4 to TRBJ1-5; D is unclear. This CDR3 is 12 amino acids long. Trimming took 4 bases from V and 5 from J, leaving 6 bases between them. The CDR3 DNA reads TGTGCCAGCAGTTCACAGTATCAGCCCCAGCATTTT. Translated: CASSSQYQPQHF.

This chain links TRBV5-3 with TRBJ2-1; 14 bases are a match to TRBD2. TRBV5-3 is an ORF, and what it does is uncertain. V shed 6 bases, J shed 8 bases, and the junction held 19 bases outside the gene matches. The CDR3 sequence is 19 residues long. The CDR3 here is CARTKLGGPGLAGDDEQFF. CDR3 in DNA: TGTGCCAGAACCAAGCTTGGGGGTCCGGGACTAGCGGGAGACGATGAGCAGTTCTTC.

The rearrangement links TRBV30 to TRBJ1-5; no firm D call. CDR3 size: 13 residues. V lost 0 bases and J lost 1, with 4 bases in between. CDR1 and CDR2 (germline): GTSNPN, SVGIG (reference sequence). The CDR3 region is CAWSVRSNQPQHF. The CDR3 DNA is TGTGCCTGGAGTGTTAGAAGCAATCAGCCCCAGCATTTT.

CDR3 loop: CASSDIVGLAGGPGETQYF. Written as DNA, the CDR3 is TGTGCCAGCAGTGACATTGTGGGACTAGCGGGAGGGCCGGGGGAGACCCAGTACTTC. This sequence joins TRBV6-1 and TRBJ2-5, with 16 bases matching TRBD2. The V segment lost 3 bases and the J segment 5 bases; nucleotides outside the gene matches: 12. The CDR3 consists of 19 residues. CDR1 is MNHNS and CDR2 is SASEGT in the germline V gene.

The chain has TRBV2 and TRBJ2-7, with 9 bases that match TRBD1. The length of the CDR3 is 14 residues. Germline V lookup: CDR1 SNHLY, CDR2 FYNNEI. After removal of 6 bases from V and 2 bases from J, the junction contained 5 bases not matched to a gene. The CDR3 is CASRVQGAAYEQYF. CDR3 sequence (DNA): TGTGCCAGCAGAGTACAGGGGGCAGCCTACGAGCAGTACTTC. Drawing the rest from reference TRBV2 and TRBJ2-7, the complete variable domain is EPEVTQTPSHQVTQMGQEVILRCVPISNHLYFYWYRQILGQKVEFLVSFYNNEISEKSEIFDDQFSVERPDGSNFTLKIRSTKLEDSAMYFCASRVQGAAYEQYFGPGTRLTVT.

This chain's CDR3 is CASSLWDIATNEKLFF. The CDR3, as DNA: TGTGCCAGCAGTTTATGGGACATTGCAACTAATGAAAAACTGTTTTTT. J is TRBJ1-4 and V is TRBV28; tentative D call: TRBD1 (5 bases). The CDR3 is made up of 16 amino acids. The V and J ends lost 0 bases and 0 bases respectively, with 8 bases between them. CDR1 is MDHEN and CDR2 is SYDVKM in the germline V gene.

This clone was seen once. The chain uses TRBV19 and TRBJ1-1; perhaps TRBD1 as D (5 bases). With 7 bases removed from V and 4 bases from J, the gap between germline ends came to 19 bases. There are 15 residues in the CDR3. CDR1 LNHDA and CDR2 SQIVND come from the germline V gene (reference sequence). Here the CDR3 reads CASTTHVAGPTEAFF. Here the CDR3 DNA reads TGTGCCAGTACGACCCACGTGGCAGGGCCCACTGAAGCTTTCTTT.

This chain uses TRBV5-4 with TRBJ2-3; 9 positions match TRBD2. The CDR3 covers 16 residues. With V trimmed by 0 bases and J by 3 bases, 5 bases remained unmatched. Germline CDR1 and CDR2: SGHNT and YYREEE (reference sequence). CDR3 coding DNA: TGTGCCAGCAGCTTGGGTCCTAGCGGGATTACAGATACGCAGTATTTT. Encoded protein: CASSLGPSGITDTQYF. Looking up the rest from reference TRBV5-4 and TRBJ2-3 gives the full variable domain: ETGVTQSPTHLIKTRGQQVTLRCSSQSGHNTVSWYQQALGQGPQFIFQYYREEENGRGNFPPRFSGLQFPNYSSELNVNALELDDSALYLCASSLGPSGITDTQYFGPGTRLTVL.

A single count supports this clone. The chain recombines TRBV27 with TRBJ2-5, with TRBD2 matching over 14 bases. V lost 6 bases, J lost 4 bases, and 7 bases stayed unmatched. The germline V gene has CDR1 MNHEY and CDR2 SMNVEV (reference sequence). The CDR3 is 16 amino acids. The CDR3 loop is CASRTSGRERGETQYF. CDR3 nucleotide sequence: TGTGCCAGCAGGACTAGCGGGAGGGAGCGGGGAGAGACCCAGTACTTC.

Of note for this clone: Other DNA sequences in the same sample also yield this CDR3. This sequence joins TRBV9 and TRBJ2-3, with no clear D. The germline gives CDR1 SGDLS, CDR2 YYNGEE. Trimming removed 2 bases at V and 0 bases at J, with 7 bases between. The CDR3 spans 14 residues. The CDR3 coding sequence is TGTGCCAGCAGCGTGTTATCTAGCACAGATACGCAGTATTTT. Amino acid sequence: CASSVLSSTDTQYF.

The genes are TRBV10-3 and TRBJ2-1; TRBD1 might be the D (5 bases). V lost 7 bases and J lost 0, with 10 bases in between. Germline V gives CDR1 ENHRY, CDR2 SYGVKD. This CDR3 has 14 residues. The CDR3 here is CAINQGRSYNEQFF. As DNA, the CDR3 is TGTGCCATCAACCAGGGTCGCTCCTACAATGAGCAGTTCTTC.

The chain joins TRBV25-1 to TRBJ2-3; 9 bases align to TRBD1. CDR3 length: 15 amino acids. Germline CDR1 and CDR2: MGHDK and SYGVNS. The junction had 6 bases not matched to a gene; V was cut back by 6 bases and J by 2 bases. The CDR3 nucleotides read TGTGCCAGCAGAGGGGACAGGGTGGACACAGATACGCAGTATTTT. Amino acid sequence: CASRGDRVDTDTQYF.

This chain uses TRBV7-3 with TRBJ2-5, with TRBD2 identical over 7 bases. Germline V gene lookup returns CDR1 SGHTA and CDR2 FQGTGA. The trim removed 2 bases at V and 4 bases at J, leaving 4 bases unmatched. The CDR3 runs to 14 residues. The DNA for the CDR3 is TGTGCCAGCAGCTTAGCGGGAGCAGGAGAGACCCAGTACTTC. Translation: CASSLAGAGETQYF. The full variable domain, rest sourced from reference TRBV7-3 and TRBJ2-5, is GAGVSQTPSNKVTEKGKYVELRCDPISGHTALYWYRQSLGQGPEFLIYFQGTGAADDSGLPNDRFFAVRPEGSVSTLKIQRTERGDSAVYLCASSLAGAGETQYFGPGTRLLVL.

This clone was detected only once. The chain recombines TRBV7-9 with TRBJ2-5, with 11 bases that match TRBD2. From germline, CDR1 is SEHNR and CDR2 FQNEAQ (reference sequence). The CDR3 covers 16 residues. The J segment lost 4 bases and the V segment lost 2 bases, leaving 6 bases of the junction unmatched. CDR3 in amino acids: CASSLRGLAGLETQYF. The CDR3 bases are TGTGCCAGCAGCTTACGAGGACTAGCGGGTTTAGAGACCCAGTACTTC.

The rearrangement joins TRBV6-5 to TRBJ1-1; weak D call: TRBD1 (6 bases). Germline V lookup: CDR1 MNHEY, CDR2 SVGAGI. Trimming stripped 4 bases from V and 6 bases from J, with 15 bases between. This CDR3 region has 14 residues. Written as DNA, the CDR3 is TGTGCCAGCAGTTCGGACAGCTTATTAGCTGAAGCTTTCTTT. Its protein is CASSSDSLLAEAFF.

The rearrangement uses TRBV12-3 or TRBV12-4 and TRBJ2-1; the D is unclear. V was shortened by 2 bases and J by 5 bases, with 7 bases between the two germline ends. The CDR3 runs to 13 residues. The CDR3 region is CASSLWPNNEQFF. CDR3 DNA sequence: TGTGCCAGCAGTTTATGGCCCAACAATGAGCAGTTCTTC.

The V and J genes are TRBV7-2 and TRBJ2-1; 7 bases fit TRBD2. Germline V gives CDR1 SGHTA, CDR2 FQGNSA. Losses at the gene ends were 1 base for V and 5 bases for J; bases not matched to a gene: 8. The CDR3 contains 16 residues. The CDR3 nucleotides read TGTGCCAGCAGCTTAGGAGGCGGGGGACTAAACAATGAGCAGTTCTTC. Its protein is CASSLGGGGLNNEQFF. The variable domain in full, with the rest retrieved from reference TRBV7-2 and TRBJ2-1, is GAGVSQSPSNKVTEKGKDVELRCDPISGHTALYWYRQSLGQGLEFLIYFQGNSAPDKSGLPSDRFSAERTGGSVSTLTIQRTQQEDSAVYLCASSLGGGGLNNEQFFGPGTRLTVL.

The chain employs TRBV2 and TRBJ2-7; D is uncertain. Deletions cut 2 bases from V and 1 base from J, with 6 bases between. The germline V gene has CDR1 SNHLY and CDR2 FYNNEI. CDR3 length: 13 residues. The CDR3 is CASSETESYEQYF. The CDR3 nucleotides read TGTGCCAGCAGTGAAACAGAATCCTACGAGCAGTACTTC.

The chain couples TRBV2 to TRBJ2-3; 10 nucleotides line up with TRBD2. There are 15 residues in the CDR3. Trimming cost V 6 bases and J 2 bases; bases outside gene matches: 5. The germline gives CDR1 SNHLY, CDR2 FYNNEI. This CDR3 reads CASSLGLADTDTQYF. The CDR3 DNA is TGTGCCAGCAGCCTCGGACTAGCGGACACAGATACGCAGTATTTT.

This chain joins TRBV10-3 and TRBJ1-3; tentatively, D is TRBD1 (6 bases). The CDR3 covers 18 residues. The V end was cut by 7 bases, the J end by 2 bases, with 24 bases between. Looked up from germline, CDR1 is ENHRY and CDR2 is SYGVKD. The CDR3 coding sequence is TGTGCCATCAATACCCCCGGGACAAATATTCGGGCTGGAAACACCATATATTTT. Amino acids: CAINTPGTNIRAGNTIYF.

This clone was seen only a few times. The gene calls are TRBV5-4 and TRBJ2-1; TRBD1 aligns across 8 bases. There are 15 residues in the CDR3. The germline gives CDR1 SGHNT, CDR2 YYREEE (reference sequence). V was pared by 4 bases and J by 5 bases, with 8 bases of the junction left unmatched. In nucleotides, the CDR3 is TGTGCCAGCAGCGACCGGACAGGGATAGACAATGAGCAGTTCTTC. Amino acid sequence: CASSDRTGIDNEQFF.

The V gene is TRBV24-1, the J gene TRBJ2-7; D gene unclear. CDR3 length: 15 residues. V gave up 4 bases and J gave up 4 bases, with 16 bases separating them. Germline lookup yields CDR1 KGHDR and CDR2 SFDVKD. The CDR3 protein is CATSEVAAAGYEQYF. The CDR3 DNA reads TGTGCCACCAGTGAGGTGGCTGCGGCTGGGTACGAGCAGTACTTC.